A single sample is the source of the 14 T cell receptor beta chains below, sequenced in a study of T cells in narcolepsy. Using immunoSEQ multiplex PCR, the repertoire was profiled, and TCRdb retains in-frame clones only, with some absent. The sample records around 31,000 clones, 83% being singletons. Sample: CD45RA- memory CD4+ T cells from PBMCs. The source of these receptors is a human donor with narcolepsy.

V usage is TRBV7-8 and J usage is TRBJ2-1; possibly TRBD2 for D (7 bases). Germline V gene sequence: CDR1 SGHVS, CDR2 FQNEAQ. There are 14 residues in the CDR3. V gave up 5 bases and J gave up 9 bases, with 17 bases separating them. The CDR3 nucleotides read TGTGCCAGCAGCCCCCGGTCGGGGGGCGTTGAGCAGTTCTTC. This encodes CASSPRSGGVEQFF.

CDR3: CASSLAGEGGYTF. CDR3 DNA: TGTGCCAGCAGCCTAGCAGGGGAAGGTGGCTACACCTTC. The genes are TRBV4-2 and TRBJ1-2; D is perhaps TRBD1 (6 bases). Germline V gene sequence: CDR1 LGHNA, CDR2 YNFKEQ. Trimming removed 4 bases at V and 7 bases at J, with 13 bases between. The CDR3 length is 13 residues.

This chain connects TRBV7-8 to TRBJ1-1, with D perhaps matching TRBD1 (5 bases). The CDR3 is 16 amino acids. The ends were cut back, 5 bases at V and 1 base at J, with 17 bases in the middle. CDR1 is SGHVS, CDR2 FQNEAQ, per germline. In nucleotides, the CDR3 is TGTGCCAGCAGCCGCCAGCGTGGGACGGCGAACACTGAAGCTTTCTTT. This encodes CASSRQRGTANTEAFF.

The rearrangement uses TRBV7-2 and TRBJ1-1; tentative D call: TRBD1 (5 bases). CDR1 is SGHTA and CDR2 is FQGNSA in the germline V gene. The CDR3 is made up of 14 amino acids. Trimming removed 5 bases at V and 4 bases at J, with 14 bases between. DNA of the CDR3: TGTGCCAGCAGCCATCCTGGGGGGGGCACTGAAGCTTTCTTT. This gives the protein CASSHPGGGTEAFF. The full variable domain, rest sourced from reference TRBV7-2 and TRBJ1-1, is GAGVSQSPSNKVTEKGKDVELRCDPISGHTALYWYRQSLGQGLEFLIYFQGNSAPDKSGLPSDRFSAERTGGSVSTLTIQRTQQEDSAVYLCASSHPGGGTEAFFGQGTRLTVV.

The chain couples TRBV4-2 to TRBJ2-7; D is perhaps TRBD2 (6 bases). Germline V CDR1 and CDR2: LGHNA, YNFKEQ. The V and J ends lost 4 bases and 2 bases respectively, with 18 bases between them. The CDR3 sequence is 16 residues long. The CDR3 bases are TGTGCCAGCAGCCCTCTAGGGCGCGGGGATACCTACGAGCAGTACTTC. It yields the protein CASSPLGRGDTYEQYF.

CDR3 DNA: TGTGCCAGCAGTACAGACAGGGGAAACTATGGCTACACCTTC. Translating it yields CASSTDRGNYGYTF. The J gene is TRBJ1-2, the V gene TRBV7-8; 8 bases are a match to TRBD1. Trimming took 6 bases from V and 2 from J; bases not matched to a gene: 5. This CDR3 has 14 residues. The germline gives CDR1 SGHVS, CDR2 FQNEAQ.

V and J are TRBV18 and TRBJ1-1; D possibly corresponds to TRBD1 (5 bases). This CDR3 is built from 15 residues. Between the trimmed V and J ends, which lost 8 bases and 1 base, there was a span of 17 bases. The germline V gene has CDR1 KGHSH and CDR2 LQKENI. The CDR3 DNA reads as TGTGCCAGCACGACACGACAGTCCCAGAACACTGAAGCTTTCTTT. This translates into CASTTRQSQNTEAFF.

This chain links TRBV5-6 with TRBJ2-6, with no clear D. The CDR3 runs 14 residues. Germline CDR1 and CDR2: SGHDT and YYEEEE. Trimming took off 4 bases at V and 0 bases at J, with 5 bases between the two ends. In DNA, the CDR3 is TGTGCCAGCAGCCGGAGCTCTGGGGCCAACGTCCTGACTTTC. It translates to CASSRSSGANVLTF.

The rearrangement uses TRBV10-3 and TRBJ2-1; tentatively, D is TRBD1 (6 bases). This CDR3 comprises 16 residues. Germline V CDR1 and CDR2: ENHRY, SYGVKD. Deletions cut 2 bases from V and 0 bases from J, with 11 bases between. In DNA, the CDR3 is TGTGCCATCAGTGAGAGTGGGACAAGCTCCTACAATGAGCAGTTCTTC. As protein: CAISESGTSSYNEQFF.

CDR3 bases: TGTGCCAGCTCACCAGAGGGGCAGGAGACCCAGTACTTC. This sequence encodes CASSPEGQETQYF. The chain recombines TRBV18 with TRBJ2-5; D tentatively reads TRBD1 or TRBD2 (5 bases each). There are 13 residues in the CDR3. Deletions cut 2 bases from V and 5 bases from J, with 9 bases between. Germline-derived CDR1 and CDR2 are KGHSH and LQKENI.

The chain links TRBV5-1 to TRBJ1-1; 8 bases map to TRBD1. The V gene's germline CDR1 is SGHRS and CDR2 YFSETQ. V was pared by 4 bases and J by 4 bases, with 12 bases of the junction left unmatched. The CDR3 sequence is 16 residues long. The CDR3 DNA reads TGCGCCAGCAGCCGGCAGGGGGCGGATTATGGCACTGAAGCTTTCTTT. Its translation: CASSRQGADYGTEAFF.

A remark on this clone: In the same sample, other DNA sequences code for this CDR3. This chain connects TRBV11-2 to TRBJ1-6, with no clear D. V dropped 2 bases and J dropped 7 bases, with 12 bases sitting between them. This CDR3 is 15 amino acids long. Germline assignment: CDR1 SGHAT and CDR2 FQNNGV. CDR3 sequence (DNA): TGTGCCAGCAGCTTAAGGGATTTTGGGAATTCACCCCTCCACTTT. Its translation is CASSLRDFGNSPLHF. The full variable domain, with the rest looked up from reference TRBV11-2 and TRBJ1-6, is EAGVAQSPRYKIIEKRQSVAFWCNPISGHATLYWYQQILGQGPKLLIQFQNNGVVDDSQLPKDRFSAERLKGVDSTLKIQPAKLEDSAVYLCASSLRDFGNSPLHFGNGTRLTVT.

The V call is TRBV12-5, the J call TRBJ2-7, with 8 bases matching TRBD2. V lost 7 bases and J lost 1; bases outside the gene matches: 12. CDR3 length: 16 residues. Germline V gene data show CDR1 as LGHNT and CDR2 as FRNRAP. The CDR3 region has the DNA TGTGCTAGTGCCCCCCAACGGGGGGGTCCTTCCTACGAGCAGTACTTC. Translating gives CASAPQRGGPSYEQYF.

The chain carries TRBV5-1 and TRBJ1-1; perhaps TRBD1 as D (5 bases). Germline values: CDR1 SGHRS, CDR2 YFSETQ. V shed 2 bases and J shed 1 base, with 9 bases lying between them. The CDR3 covers 14 residues. CDR3 region: CASSFEGPNTEAFF. Here the CDR3 DNA reads TGCGCCAGCAGCTTCGAGGGGCCGAACACTGAAGCTTTCTTT.